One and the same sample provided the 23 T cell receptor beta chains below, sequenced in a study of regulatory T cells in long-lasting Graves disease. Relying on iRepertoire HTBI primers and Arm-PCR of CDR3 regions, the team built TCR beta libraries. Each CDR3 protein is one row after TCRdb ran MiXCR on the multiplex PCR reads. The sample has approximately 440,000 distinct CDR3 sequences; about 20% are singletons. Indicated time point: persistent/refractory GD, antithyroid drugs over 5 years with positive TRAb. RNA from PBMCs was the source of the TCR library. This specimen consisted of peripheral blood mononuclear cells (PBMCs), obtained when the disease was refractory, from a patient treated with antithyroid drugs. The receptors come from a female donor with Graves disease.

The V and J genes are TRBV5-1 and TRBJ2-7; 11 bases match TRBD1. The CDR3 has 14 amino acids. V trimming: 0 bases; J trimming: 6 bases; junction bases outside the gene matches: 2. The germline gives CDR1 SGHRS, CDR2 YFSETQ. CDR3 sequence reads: CASSLGDRGSEQYF. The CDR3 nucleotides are TGCGCCAGCAGCTTGGGGGACAGGGGGAGCGAGCAGTACTTC.

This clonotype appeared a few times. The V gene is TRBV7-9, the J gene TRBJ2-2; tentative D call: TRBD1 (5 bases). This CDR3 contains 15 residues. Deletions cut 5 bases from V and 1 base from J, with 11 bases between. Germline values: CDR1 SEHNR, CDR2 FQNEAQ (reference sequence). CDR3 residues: CASSQGTGNTGELFF. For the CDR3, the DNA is TGTGCCAGCAGCCAAGGAACAGGGAACACCGGGGAGCTGTTTTTT.

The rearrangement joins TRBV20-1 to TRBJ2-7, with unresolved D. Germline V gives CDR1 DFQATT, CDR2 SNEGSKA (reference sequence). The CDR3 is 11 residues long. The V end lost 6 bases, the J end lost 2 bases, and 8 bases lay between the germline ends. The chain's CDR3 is CSARKTYEQYF. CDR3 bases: TGCAGTGCCCGGAAAACCTACGAGCAGTACTTC.

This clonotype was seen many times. CDR3 nucleotide sequence: TGCGCCAGCAGCTTCCGCGGGAGCTCTATGGGGTACGAGCAGTACTTC. This gives the protein CASSFRGSSMGYEQYF. V and J are TRBV5-1 and TRBJ2-7; TRBD2 agrees at 7 bases. Germline lookup yields CDR1 SGHRS and CDR2 YFSETQ. Trimming at V came to 2 bases and at J to 4 bases, leaving 12 bases not matched to a gene. The CDR3 has 16 residues.

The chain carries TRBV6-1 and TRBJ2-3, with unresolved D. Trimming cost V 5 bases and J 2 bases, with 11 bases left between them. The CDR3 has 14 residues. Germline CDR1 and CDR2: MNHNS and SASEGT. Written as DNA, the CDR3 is TGTGCCAGCAGTCGGAAGCGTTACACAGATACGCAGTATTTT. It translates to CASSRKRYTDTQYF.

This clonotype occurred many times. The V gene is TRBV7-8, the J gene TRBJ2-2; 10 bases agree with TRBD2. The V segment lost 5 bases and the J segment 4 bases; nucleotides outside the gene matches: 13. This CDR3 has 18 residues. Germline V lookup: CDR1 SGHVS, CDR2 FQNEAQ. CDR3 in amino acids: CASSQRRLSGRATGELFF. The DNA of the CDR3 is TGTGCCAGCAGCCAACGACGTCTCAGCGGGAGGGCCACCGGGGAGCTGTTTTTT. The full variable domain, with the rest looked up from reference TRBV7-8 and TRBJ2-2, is GAGVSQSPRYKVAKRGQDVALRCDPISGHVSLFWYQQALGQGPEFLTYFQNEAQLDKSGLPSDRFFAERPEGSVSTLKIQRTQQEDSAVYLCASSQRRLSGRATGELFFGEGSRLTVL.

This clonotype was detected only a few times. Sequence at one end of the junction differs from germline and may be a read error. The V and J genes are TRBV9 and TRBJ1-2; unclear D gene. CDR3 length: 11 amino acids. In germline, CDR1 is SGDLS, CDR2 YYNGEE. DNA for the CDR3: TGTGCCAGCAGCGTAGGAGGGTCCTTTTTCTTC. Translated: CASSVGGSFFF.

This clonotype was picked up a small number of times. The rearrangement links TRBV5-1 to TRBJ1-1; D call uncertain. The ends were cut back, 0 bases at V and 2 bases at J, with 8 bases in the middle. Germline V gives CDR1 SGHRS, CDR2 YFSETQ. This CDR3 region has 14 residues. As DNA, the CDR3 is TGCGCCAGCAGCTTGGTGTCGGGAAACACTGAAGCTTTCTTT. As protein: CASSLVSGNTEAFF.

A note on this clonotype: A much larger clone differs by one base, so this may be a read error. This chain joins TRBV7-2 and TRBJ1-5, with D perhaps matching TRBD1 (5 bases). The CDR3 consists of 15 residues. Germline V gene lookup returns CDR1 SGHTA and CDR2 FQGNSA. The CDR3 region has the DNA TGTGCCAGCGGCTTAGTGGGTCAGGGTGTTCAGCCCCAGCATTTT. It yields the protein CASGLVGQGVQPQHF.

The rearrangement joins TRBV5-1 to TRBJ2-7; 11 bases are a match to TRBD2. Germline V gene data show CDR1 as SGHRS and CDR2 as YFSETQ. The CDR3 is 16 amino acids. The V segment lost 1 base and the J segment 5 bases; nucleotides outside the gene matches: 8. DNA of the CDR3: TGCGCCAGCAGCTTGTATTCTAGCGGGAGGTCCAACGAGCAGTACTTC. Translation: CASSLYSSGRSNEQYF.

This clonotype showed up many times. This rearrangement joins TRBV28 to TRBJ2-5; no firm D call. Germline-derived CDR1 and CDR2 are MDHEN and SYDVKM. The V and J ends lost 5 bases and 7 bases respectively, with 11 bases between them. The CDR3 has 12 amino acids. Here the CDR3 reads CASSEPSRTQYF. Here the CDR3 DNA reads TGTGCCAGCAGTGAGCCCTCCCGGACCCAGTACTTC.

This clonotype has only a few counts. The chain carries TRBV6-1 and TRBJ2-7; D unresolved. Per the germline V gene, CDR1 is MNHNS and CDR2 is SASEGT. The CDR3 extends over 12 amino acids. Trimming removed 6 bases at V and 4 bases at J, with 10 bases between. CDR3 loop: CASRGFGYEQYF. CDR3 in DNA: TGTGCCAGCAGAGGGTTTGGGTACGAGCAGTACTTC.

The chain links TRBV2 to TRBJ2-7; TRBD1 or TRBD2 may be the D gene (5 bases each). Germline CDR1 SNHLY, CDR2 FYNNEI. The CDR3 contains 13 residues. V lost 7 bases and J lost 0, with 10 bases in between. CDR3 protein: CASIGDGSYEQYF. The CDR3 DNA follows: TGTGCCAGCATCGGGGACGGCTCCTACGAGCAGTACTTC.

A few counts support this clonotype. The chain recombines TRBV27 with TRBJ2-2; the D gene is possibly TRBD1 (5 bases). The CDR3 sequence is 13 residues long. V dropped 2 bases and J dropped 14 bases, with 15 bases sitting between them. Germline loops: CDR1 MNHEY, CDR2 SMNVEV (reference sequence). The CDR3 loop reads CASSLGEGVELFF. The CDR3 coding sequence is TGTGCCAGCAGTTTAGGTGAAGGGGTGGAACTGTTTTTT.

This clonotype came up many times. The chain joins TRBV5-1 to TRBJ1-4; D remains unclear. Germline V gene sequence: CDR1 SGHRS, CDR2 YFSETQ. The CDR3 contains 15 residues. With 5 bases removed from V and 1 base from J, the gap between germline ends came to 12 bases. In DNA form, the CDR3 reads TGCGCCAGCAGGTTCCAGCGAGGAACTAATGAAAAACTGTTTTTT. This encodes CASRFQRGTNEKLFF.

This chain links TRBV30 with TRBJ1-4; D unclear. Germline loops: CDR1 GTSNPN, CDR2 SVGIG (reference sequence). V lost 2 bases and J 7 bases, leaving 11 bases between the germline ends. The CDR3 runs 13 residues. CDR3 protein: CAWSFGSSEKLFF. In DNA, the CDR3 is TGTGCCTGGAGTTTCGGTTCTAGTGAAAAACTGTTTTTT.

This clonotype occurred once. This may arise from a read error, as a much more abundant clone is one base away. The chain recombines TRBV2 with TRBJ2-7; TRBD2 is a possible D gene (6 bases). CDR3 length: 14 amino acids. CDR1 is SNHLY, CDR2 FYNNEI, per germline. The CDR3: CARSEDGGSYEQYF. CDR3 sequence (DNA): TGTGCCAGAAGTGAAGATGGGGGGTCCTACGAGCAGTACTTC.

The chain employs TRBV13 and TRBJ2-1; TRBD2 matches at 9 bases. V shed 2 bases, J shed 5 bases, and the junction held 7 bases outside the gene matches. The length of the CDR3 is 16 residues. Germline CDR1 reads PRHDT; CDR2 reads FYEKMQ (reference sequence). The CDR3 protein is CASSLLAGGRNNEQFF. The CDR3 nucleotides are TGTGCCAGCAGCTTATTGGCGGGAGGGAGAAACAATGAGCAGTTCTTC.

This chain's CDR3 is CASSPTLSLLSEQYF. CDR3 coding DNA: TGCGCCAGCAGCCCCACCTTAAGTTTGCTGTCCGAGCAGTACTTC. This chain uses TRBV5-1 with TRBJ2-7; D not resolved. With 4 bases removed from V and 6 bases from J, the gap between germline ends came to 20 bases. The CDR3 has 15 residues. Looked up from germline, CDR1 is SGHRS and CDR2 is YFSETQ.

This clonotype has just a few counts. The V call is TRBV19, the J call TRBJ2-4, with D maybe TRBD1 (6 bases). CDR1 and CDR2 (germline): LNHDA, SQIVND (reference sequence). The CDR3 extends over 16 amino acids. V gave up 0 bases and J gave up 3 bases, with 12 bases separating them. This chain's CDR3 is CASSIDSGADKNIQYF. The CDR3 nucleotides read TGTGCCAGTAGTATAGATTCAGGGGCCGACAAAAACATTCAGTACTTC.

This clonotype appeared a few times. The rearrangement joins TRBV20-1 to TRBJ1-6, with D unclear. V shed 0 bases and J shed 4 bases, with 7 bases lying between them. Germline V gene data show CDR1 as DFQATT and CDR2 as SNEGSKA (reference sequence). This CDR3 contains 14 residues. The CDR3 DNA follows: TGCAGTGCTAGAGAGGCTCTGTATAATTCACCCCTCCACTTT. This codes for CSAREALYNSPLHF.

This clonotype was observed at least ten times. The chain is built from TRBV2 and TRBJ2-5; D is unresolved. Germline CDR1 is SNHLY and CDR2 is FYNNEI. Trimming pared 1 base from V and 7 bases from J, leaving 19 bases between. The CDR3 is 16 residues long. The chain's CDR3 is CASSEDAGRPTGTQYF. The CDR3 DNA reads TGTGCCAGCAGTGAAGACGCCGGCAGGCCAACGGGGACCCAGTACTTC.

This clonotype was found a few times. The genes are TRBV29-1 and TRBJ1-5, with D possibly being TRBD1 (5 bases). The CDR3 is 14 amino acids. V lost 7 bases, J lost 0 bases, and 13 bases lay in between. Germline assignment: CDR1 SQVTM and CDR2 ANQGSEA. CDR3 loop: CSASGSNSNQPQHF. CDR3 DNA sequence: TGCAGCGCCTCAGGGTCAAATAGCAATCAGCCCCAGCATTTT.